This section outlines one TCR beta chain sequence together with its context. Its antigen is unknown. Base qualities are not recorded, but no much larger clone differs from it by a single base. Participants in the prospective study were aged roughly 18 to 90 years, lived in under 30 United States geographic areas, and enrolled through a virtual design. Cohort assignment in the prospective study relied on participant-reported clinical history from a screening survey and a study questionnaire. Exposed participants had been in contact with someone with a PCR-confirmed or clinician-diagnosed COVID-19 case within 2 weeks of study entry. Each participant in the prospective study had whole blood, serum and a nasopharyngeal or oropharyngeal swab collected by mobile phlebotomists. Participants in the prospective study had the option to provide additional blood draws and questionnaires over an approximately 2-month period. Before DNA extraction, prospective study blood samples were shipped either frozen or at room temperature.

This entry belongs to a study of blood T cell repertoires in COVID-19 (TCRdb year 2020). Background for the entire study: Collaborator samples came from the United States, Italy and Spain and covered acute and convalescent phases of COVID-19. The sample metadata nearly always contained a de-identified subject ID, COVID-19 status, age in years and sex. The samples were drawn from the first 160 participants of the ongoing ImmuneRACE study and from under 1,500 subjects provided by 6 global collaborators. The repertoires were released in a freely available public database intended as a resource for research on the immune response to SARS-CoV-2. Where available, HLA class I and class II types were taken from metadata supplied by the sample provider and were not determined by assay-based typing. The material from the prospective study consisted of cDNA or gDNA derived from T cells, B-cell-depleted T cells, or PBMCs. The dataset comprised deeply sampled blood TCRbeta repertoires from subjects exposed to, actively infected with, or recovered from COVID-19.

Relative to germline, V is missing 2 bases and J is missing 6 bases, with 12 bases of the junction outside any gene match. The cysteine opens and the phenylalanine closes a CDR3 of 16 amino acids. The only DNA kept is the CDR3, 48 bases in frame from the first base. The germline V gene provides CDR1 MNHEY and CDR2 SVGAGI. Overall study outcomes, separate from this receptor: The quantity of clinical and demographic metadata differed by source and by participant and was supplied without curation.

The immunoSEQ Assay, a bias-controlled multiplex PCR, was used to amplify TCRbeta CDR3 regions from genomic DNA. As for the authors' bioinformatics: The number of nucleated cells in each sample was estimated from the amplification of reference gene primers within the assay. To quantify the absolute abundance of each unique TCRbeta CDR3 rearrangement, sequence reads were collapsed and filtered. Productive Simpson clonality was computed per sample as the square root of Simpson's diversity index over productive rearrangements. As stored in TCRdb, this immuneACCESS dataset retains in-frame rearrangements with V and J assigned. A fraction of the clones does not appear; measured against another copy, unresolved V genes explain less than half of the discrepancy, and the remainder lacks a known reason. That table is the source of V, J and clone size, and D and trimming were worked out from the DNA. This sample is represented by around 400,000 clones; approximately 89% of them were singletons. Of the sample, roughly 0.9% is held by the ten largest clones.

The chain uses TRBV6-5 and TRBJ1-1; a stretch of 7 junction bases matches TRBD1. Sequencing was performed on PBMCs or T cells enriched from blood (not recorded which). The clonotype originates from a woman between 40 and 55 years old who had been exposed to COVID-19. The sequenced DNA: TGTGCCAGCAGTTACCGAAGGCCTCGACAGGGCGCTGAAGCTTTCTTT. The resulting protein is CASSYRRPRQGAEAFF.